This TCR beta chain is drawn from a study of blood T cells in healthy people across ages. This clonotype appeared many times. They isolated at least 6 million PBMCs from each sample. A second PCR, run for about 6 to 11 cycles, used a sample-barcoded 5' primer plus a J-beta primer mix. TCRdb re-derived calls from the 5' RACE reads in MiXCR, one entry per CDR3 protein. The sample includes about 680,000 distinct CDR3 sequences, around half of them seen just once. Germline CDR1 SGHTA, CDR2 FQGNSA. This CDR3 contains 15 residues. Trimming removed 1 base from V and 7 bases from J, with 13 bases in between. This chain connects TRBV7-2 to TRBJ1-4; D is perhaps TRBD1 (5 bases). This clonotype was sampled from a woman aged 60-75 years in good health. Input material: blood. The CDR3 sequence: CASSLGILGGEKLFF. The CDR3 coding sequence is TGTGCCAGCAGCTTAGGGATCCTTGGGGGTGAAAAACTGTTTTTT.